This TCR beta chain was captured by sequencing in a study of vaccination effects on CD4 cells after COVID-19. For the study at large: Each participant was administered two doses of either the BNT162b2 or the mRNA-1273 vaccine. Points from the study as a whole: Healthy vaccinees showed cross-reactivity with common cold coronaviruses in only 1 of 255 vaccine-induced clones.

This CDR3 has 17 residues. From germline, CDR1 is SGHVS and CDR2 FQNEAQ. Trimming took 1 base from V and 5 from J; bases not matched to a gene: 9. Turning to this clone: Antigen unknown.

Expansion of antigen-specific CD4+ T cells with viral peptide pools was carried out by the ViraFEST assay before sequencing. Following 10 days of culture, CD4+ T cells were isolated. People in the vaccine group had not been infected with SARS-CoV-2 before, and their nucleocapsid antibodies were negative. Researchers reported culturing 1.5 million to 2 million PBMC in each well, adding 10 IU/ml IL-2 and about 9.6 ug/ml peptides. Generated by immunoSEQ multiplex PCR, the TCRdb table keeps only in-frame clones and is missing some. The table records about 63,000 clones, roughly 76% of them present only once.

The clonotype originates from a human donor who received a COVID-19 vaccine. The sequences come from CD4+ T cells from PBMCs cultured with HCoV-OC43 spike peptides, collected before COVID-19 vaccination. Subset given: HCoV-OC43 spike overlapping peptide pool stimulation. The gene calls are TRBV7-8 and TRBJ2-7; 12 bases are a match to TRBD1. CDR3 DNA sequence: TGTGCCAGCAGCTTAGGGAGACCGGGACAGGGGGCCCACGAGCAGTACGTC. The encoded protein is CASSLGRPGQGAHEQYV.